This T cell receptor (beta chain) was recovered during a study of technical replicates of blood from a handful of donors. The CDR3 consists of 13 residues. The germline V gene has CDR1 MNHEY and CDR2 SMNVEV (reference sequence). V was pared by 5 bases and J by 4 bases, with 9 bases between. Data came from immunoSEQ multiplex PCR; TCRdb stores just in-frame clones and leaves some out. The sample has about 94,000 clones, around 96% seen once; the top ten hold around 0.37%. The source material was T cells isolated from PBMCs. The V and J genes are TRBV27 and TRBJ1-5; D perhaps matches TRBD1 (5 bases). The sequence derives from a human donor in good health. The CDR3 spells CASSKGWNQPQHF. CDR3 in DNA: TGTGCCAGCAGTAAGGGGTGGAATCAGCCCCAGCATTTT.